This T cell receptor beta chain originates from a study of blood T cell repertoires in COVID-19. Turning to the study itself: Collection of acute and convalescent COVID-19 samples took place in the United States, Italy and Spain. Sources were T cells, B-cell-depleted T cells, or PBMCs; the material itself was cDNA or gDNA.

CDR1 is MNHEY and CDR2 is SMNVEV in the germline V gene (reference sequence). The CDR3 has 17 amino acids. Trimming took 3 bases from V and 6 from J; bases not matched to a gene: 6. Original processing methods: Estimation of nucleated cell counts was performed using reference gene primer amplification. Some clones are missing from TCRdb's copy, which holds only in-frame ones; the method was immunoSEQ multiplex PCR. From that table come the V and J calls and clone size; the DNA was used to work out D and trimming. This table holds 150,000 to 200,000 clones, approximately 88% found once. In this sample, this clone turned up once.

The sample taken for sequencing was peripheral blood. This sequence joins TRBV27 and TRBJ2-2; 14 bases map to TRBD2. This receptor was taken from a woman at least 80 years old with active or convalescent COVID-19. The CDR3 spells CASSLGRLAGGPGELFF. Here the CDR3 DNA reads TGTGCCAGCAGTTTGGGAAGACTAGCGGGGGGGCCCGGGGAGCTGTTTTTT.